Listed here are 18 T cell receptor beta chains from one sample, sequenced in a study of blood T cell repertoires in COVID-19. Sequencing used immunoSEQ multiplex PCR; TCRdb keeps in-frame clones, though not all of them. The repertoire consists of about 310,000 clones, with roughly 84% occurring once and the leading ten covering 1%. Sequenced sample: peripheral blood. These receptors were taken from a man over 45 with active or convalescent COVID-19.

The chain uses TRBV19 and TRBJ1-2, with D possibly TRBD1 on 5 matching bases. V was pared by 4 bases and J by 8 bases, with 17 bases between. The CDR3 has 14 amino acids. The germline V gene has CDR1 LNHDA and CDR2 SQIVND (reference sequence). This chain's CDR3 is CASSKDRTSGGYTF. The CDR3 bases are TGTGCCAGTAGTAAGGACCGCACTTCAGGGGGCTACACCTTC.

The rearrangement links TRBV5-5 to TRBJ2-7, with 7 bases identical to TRBD2. This CDR3 spans 16 amino acids. Trimming removed 0 bases from V and 0 bases from J; junction bases left unmatched: 6. Germline V CDR1 and CDR2: SGHKS, YYEKEE (reference sequence). This CDR3 reads CASSLGLAVFSYEQYF. The CDR3 bases are TGTGCCAGCAGCTTGGGTCTAGCGGTCTTCTCCTACGAGCAGTACTTC.

The chain links TRBV2 to TRBJ2-7; TRBD1 might be the D (5 bases). Between the trimmed V and J ends, which lost 8 bases and 4 bases, there was a span of 12 bases. The length of the CDR3 is 12 residues. CDR1 SNHLY and CDR2 FYNNEI come from the germline V gene. The CDR3 DNA is TGTGCCAGCTCGTATTCAGGGTACGAGCAGTACTTC. It translates to CASSYSGYEQYF.

The J gene is TRBJ1-5, the V gene TRBV28; 8 bases are a match to TRBD1. Germline CDR1 MDHEN, CDR2 SYDVKM. Trimming at V came to 2 bases and at J to 8 bases, leaving 8 bases not matched to a gene. The CDR3 spans 15 residues. CDR3 sequence reads: CASSLDRGGLEPQHF. CDR3 coding DNA: TGTGCCAGCAGTTTAGACAGGGGAGGCCTGGAGCCCCAGCATTTT.

The chain combines TRBV30 with TRBJ2-7; D is perhaps TRBD2 (6 bases). CDR1 is GTSNPN and CDR2 is SVGIG in the germline V gene (reference sequence). V lost 3 bases and J 9 bases, leaving 12 bases between the germline ends. This CDR3 spans 11 amino acids. CDR3 sequence (DNA): TGTGCCTGGAGCGTAGGGACTCCGCAGTACTTC. It yields the protein CAWSVGTPQYF.

CDR3 residues: CASSLRTGTGYTF. CDR3 coding DNA: TGTGCCAGCAGCTTGCGGACAGGGACGGGCTACACCTTC. This chain links TRBV5-6 with TRBJ1-2; 8 bases fit TRBD1. V lost 1 base, J lost 8 bases, and 4 bases stayed unmatched. The CDR3 has 13 amino acids. CDR1 SGHDT and CDR2 YYEEEE come from the germline V gene.

CDR3 in amino acids: CASSRQVMNTEAFF. CDR3 bases: TGTGCCAGTAGTAGACAGGTGATGAACACTGAAGCTTTCTTT. The rearrangement joins TRBV19 to TRBJ1-1; tentatively, D is TRBD1 (6 bases). Trimming removed 4 bases at V and 0 bases at J, with 9 bases between. The CDR3 is made up of 14 amino acids. CDR1 and CDR2 (germline): LNHDA, SQIVND (reference sequence).

The rearrangement joins TRBV5-1 to TRBJ1-4, with D perhaps TRBD1 (6 bases). Trimming shortened V by 7 bases and J by 2 bases, and 18 bases separated the two germline ends. This CDR3 contains 16 residues. Germline CDR1 and CDR2: SGHRS and YFSETQ. This CDR3 reads CASSTFGGATNEKLFF. The CDR3 DNA is TGCGCCAGCTCCACTTTCGGGGGGGCCACTAATGAAAAACTGTTTTTT.

The rearrangement links TRBV5-1 to TRBJ2-5; D not certain. V lost 0 bases and J 1 base, leaving 13 bases between the germline ends. The CDR3 totals 16 residues. Germline V lookup: CDR1 SGHRS, CDR2 YFSETQ. CDR3 in amino acids: CASSLGLRSTQETQYF. DNA of the CDR3: TGCGCCAGCAGCTTGGGGTTGCGGAGCACCCAAGAGACCCAGTACTTC.

This sequence joins TRBV4-1 and TRBJ1-4; D perhaps matches TRBD1 (5 bases). Trimming cost V 0 bases and J 3 bases, with 17 bases left between them. The CDR3 consists of 18 residues. CDR1 and CDR2 (germline): MGHRA, YSYEKL. CDR3 protein: CASSQDRARDSSNEKLFF. CDR3 DNA sequence: TGCGCCAGCAGCCAAGATCGGGCCAGGGATTCGTCTAATGAAAAACTGTTTTTT.

The genes are TRBV4-2 and TRBJ2-5; a weak D match, TRBD2 (7 bases). Germline-derived CDR1 and CDR2 are LGHNA and YNFKEQ. The CDR3 runs 15 residues. Trimming removed 3 bases from V and 4 bases from J, with 15 bases in between. The CDR3 DNA reads TGTGCCAGCAGCCACTCTGGGGGGGGGCCAGAGACCCAGTACTTC. Protein product: CASSHSGGGPETQYF.

CDR3 DNA sequence: TGTGCCAGCAGATACCGAGCCCGAAACACTGAAGCTTTCTTT. Amino acid sequence: CASRYRARNTEAFF. The chain is built from TRBV6-2 or TRBV6-3 and TRBJ1-1; D remains unclear. Germline CDR1 is MNHEY and CDR2 is SVGEGT. CDR3 size: 14 residues. The V end lost 6 bases, the J end lost 2 bases, and 13 bases lay between the germline ends.

This clone came up once. The chain links TRBV29-1 to TRBJ1-2; 9 positions match TRBD1. The CDR3 totals 13 residues. Germline V gene data show CDR1 as SQVTM and CDR2 as ANQGSEA. Unmatched junction bases numbered 6, after V lost 4 bases and J lost 6 bases. The CDR3 reads CSVVGQGFDGYTF. CDR3 nucleotides: TGCAGCGTTGTCGGACAGGGGTTCGATGGCTACACCTTC.

The rearrangement links TRBV4-1 to TRBJ2-3; D is perhaps TRBD1 (6 bases). The CDR3 spans 16 residues. Germline V gene lookup returns CDR1 MGHRA and CDR2 YSYEKL. V lost 4 bases, J lost 1 base, and 15 bases lay in between. The chain's CDR3 is CASSPVLGAGTDTQYF. The CDR3 DNA reads TGCGCCAGCAGCCCCGTCCTGGGGGCAGGCACAGATACGCAGTATTTT.

This clone was seen once. This rearrangement joins TRBV28 to TRBJ1-1; 7 bases agree with TRBD1. Germline CDR1 and CDR2: MDHEN and SYDVKM. Trimming cost V 8 bases and J 3 bases; bases outside gene matches: 6. CDR3 size: 13 residues. The CDR3 protein is CASYRDSYTEAFF. The CDR3 DNA reads TGTGCCAGCTATCGGGACAGCTACACTGAAGCTTTCTTT. Together with reference TRBV28 and TRBJ1-1, the CDR3 gives the full variable domain: DVKVTQSSRYLVKRTGEKVFLECVQDMDHENMFWYRQDPGLGLRLIYFSYDVKMKEKGDIPEGYSVSREKKERFSLILESASTNQTSMYLCASYRDSYTEAFFGQGTRLTVV.

The chain has TRBV9 and TRBJ2-1; TRBD2 matches at 8 bases. Germline CDR1 and CDR2: SGDLS and YYNGEE. The CDR3 is 17 amino acids. V shed 3 bases and J 8 bases; nucleotides not matched to a gene: 16. Here the CDR3 reads CASSANPHDLAGDEQFF. The CDR3 DNA reads TGTGCCAGCAGCGCCAACCCCCATGATCTAGCGGGTGATGAGCAGTTCTTC.

The chain has TRBV3-1 (or the pseudogene TRBV3-2) and TRBJ1-1; 11 positions match TRBD1. Germline CDR1 and CDR2: LGHDT and YNNKEL (reference sequence). This CDR3 contains 17 residues. Trimming at V came to 8 bases and at J to 7 bases, leaving 18 bases not matched to a gene. CDR3 protein: CASDAGGTGGGLGEAFF. DNA of the CDR3: TGTGCCAGCGACGCTGGGGGGACAGGGGGAGGGTTGGGTGAAGCTTTCTTT.

The V and J genes are TRBV4-3 and TRBJ1-4; a possible D gene is TRBD1 (6 bases). Germline V gene data show CDR1 as LGHNA and CDR2 as YSLEER. Trimming removed 1 base from V and 8 bases from J, with 14 bases in between. This CDR3 spans 15 amino acids. The DNA of the CDR3 is TGCGCCAGCAGCCAAGGCACAGGGCCGCGGGAAAAACTGTTTTTT. Its protein product is CASSQGTGPREKLFF.